This T cell receptor beta chain came from a study of shared clonotypes between healthy human individuals. Germline loops: CDR1 WNHNN, CDR2 SYGVQD (reference sequence). The CDR3 is 14 amino acids. V was shortened by 5 bases and J by 2 bases, with 11 bases between the two germline ends. This clone was detected once. Naive CD8 cells lacked CD45RO, underwent positive selection for CCR7 and left out terminally differentiated effector memory CD45RA+ cells. TCRdb's table, derived via immunoSEQ multiplex PCR, lists solely in-frame clones and lacks some. The sample yields nearly 2 million clones, roughly 94% seen once.

The sequence was obtained from a man between 18 and 35 years old in good health. The sample was naive CD8+ T cells sorted from blood. The V call is TRBV10-1, the J call TRBJ2-3, with D unclear. The CDR3 protein is CASSQYLPTDTQYF. CDR3 nucleotide sequence: TGCGCCAGCAGTCAGTACCTCCCCACAGATACGCAGTATTTT.